What follows are 17 T cell receptor beta chains derived from one specimen sequenced in a study of identical twins. Each CDR3 protein gets one entry after TCRdb re-called the 5' RACE reads with MiXCR. The table has approximately 250,000 distinct CDR3 sequences, approximately 7.1% seen once. The same data also went into a second study, on T cells expressing NK-cell markers.

The sample comprised CD8+ T cells sorted from blood. These receptors were taken from a woman under 30 in good health.

This clonotype came up a few times. This chain connects TRBV7-8 to TRBJ2-5; 10 bases match TRBD1. Per the germline V gene, CDR1 is SGHVS and CDR2 is FQNEAQ. CDR3 length equals 13 residues. V lost 4 bases and J lost 5; bases outside the gene matches: 1. CDR3 loop: CASSWGQGETQYF. CDR3 nucleotide sequence: TGTGCCAGCAGCTGGGGACAGGGGGAGACCCAGTACTTC.

This clonotype was observed at least ten times. The chain is built from TRBV3-1 and TRBJ2-7; no firm D call. The germline V gene encodes CDR1 LGHDT and CDR2 YNNKEL (reference sequence). The CDR3 length is 13 residues. V gave up 0 bases and J gave up 3 bases, with 6 bases separating them. CDR3 sequence reads: CASSQDTGYEQYF. CDR3 sequence (DNA): TGTGCCAGCAGCCAAGATACCGGCTACGAGCAGTACTTC.

This clonotype was found many times. The gene calls are TRBV12-3 or TRBV12-4 and TRBJ2-5, with unresolved D. The CDR3 has 14 amino acids. V was trimmed by 6 bases and J by 5 bases, leaving 16 bases between them. The CDR3 DNA reads TGTGCCAGCAGCCCTGCCTCCCCCGGTGAGACCCAGTACTTC. Translation gives CASSPASPGETQYF.

The chain combines TRBV9 with TRBJ1-1, with a possible D match to TRBD1 (5 bases). The CDR3 consists of 15 residues. Per the germline V gene, CDR1 is SGDLS and CDR2 is YYNGEE. V was pared by 0 bases and J by 5 bases, with 14 bases between. This chain's CDR3 is CASSVAWGSRTEAFF. CDR3 DNA sequence: TGTGCCAGCAGCGTAGCGTGGGGCAGCAGGACTGAAGCTTTCTTT.

This clonotype was recorded many times. The chain links TRBV5-1 to TRBJ2-7; D is ambiguous. CDR1 SGHRS and CDR2 YFSETQ come from the germline V gene. V lost 2 bases, J lost 3 bases, and 6 bases lay in between. The CDR3 spans 12 residues. DNA of the CDR3: TGCGCCAGCAGCTTACCGAACTACGAGCAGTACTTC. This codes for CASSLPNYEQYF.

This clonotype was counted a few times. The J gene is TRBJ2-1, the V gene TRBV2; D gene uncertain. The CDR3 consists of 16 residues. Germline V gene data show CDR1 as SNHLY and CDR2 as FYNNEI. The V end was cut by 2 bases, the J end by 1 base, with 12 bases between. The CDR3: CASSESAARSYNEQFF. The CDR3 DNA follows: TGTGCCAGCAGTGAAAGCGCGGCGAGGTCCTACAATGAGCAGTTCTTC.

This clonotype was seen more than once but under ten times. This sequence joins TRBV12-3 or TRBV12-4 and TRBJ1-2; D unresolved. This CDR3 region has 13 residues. V dropped 8 bases and J dropped 1 base, with 11 bases sitting between them. The CDR3 region is CASLGGHNYGYTF. DNA of the CDR3: TGTGCCAGCCTAGGAGGGCATAACTATGGCTACACCTTC.

This clonotype was recorded at least ten times. V is TRBV20-1 and J is TRBJ1-1, with D possibly being TRBD1 (6 bases). In germline, CDR1 is DFQATT, CDR2 SNEGSKA (reference sequence). The CDR3 loop spans 15 amino acids. V lost 3 bases, J lost 5 bases, and 19 bases lay in between. CDR3: CSASAGADSQTEAFF. For the CDR3, the DNA is TGCAGTGCTAGCGCGGGGGCGGATTCCCAGACTGAAGCTTTCTTT.

This chain uses TRBV19 with TRBJ2-7; TRBD2 agrees at 7 bases. The CDR3 covers 14 residues. J was trimmed by 3 bases and V by 5 bases; bases with no gene match: 7. Germline-derived CDR1 and CDR2 are LNHDA and SQIVND (reference sequence). CDR3 bases: TGTGCCAGTAGTTATAGAGCGGGATACTACGAGCAGTACTTC. This codes for CASSYRAGYYEQYF.

This clonotype showed up many times. The chain joins TRBV9 to TRBJ2-5; D is uncertain. The ends were cut back, 4 bases at V and 5 bases at J, with 12 bases in the middle. The germline gives CDR1 SGDLS, CDR2 YYNGEE. There are 13 residues in the CDR3. Here the CDR3 DNA reads TGTGCCAGCAGCCCTCCGGCTGGGGAGACCCAGTACTTC. This translates into CASSPPAGETQYF.

V is TRBV7-9 and J is TRBJ1-1; D gene uncertain. The CDR3 spans 14 residues. Germline V gene data show CDR1 as SEHNR and CDR2 as FQNEAQ (reference sequence). Trimming shortened V by 5 bases and J by 1 base, and 11 bases separated the two germline ends. This chain's CDR3 is CASSDRKANTEAFF. In DNA form, the CDR3 reads TGTGCCAGCAGCGACCGCAAAGCGAACACTGAAGCTTTCTTT. Variable domain in full (rest from reference TRBV7-9 and TRBJ1-1): DTGVSQNPRHKITKRGQNVTFRCDPISEHNRLYWYRQTLGQGPEFLTYFQNEAQLEKSRLLSDRFSAERPKGSFSTLEIQRTEQGDSAMYLCASSDRKANTEAFFGQGTRLTVV.

This clonotype was seen repeatedly, ten times or more. An end of the junction does not agree with germline; a read error may underlie this. V and J are TRBV7-7 and TRBJ2-1; D unresolved. The germline V gene has CDR1 SSHAT and CDR2 FNYEAQ (reference sequence). This CDR3 has 13 amino acids. CDR3 coding DNA: TGTGCTAGCAGCGTCGTAGCAAGTGATGAGCAGTTCTTC. Its translation is CASSVVASDEQFF.

In its sample, this clonotype was seen many times. V is TRBV12-3 or TRBV12-4 and J is TRBJ1-1; 8 nucleotides line up with TRBD1. With 6 bases clipped from V and 7 bases from J, the junction kept 10 bases outside the gene matches. The CDR3 spans 14 residues. The CDR3 region is CASSPAGGILEAFF. In DNA, the CDR3 is TGTGCCAGCAGCCCCGCAGGGGGCATCCTTGAAGCTTTCTTT.

This clonotype was counted between two and nine times. The chain couples TRBV3-1 to TRBJ2-7; possibly TRBD1 for D (5 bases). Germline CDR1 LGHDT, CDR2 YNNKEL (reference sequence). With 4 bases removed from V and 3 bases from J, the gap between germline ends came to 16 bases. The CDR3 has 15 residues. This CDR3 is CASSRARADNYEQYF. As DNA, the CDR3 is TGTGCCAGCAGCCGCGCTAGGGCGGACAACTACGAGCAGTACTTC.

J is TRBJ2-7 and V is TRBV11-2; 8 bases line up with TRBD2. Germline V CDR1 and CDR2: SGHAT, FQNNGV. The CDR3 has 14 amino acids. V shed 2 bases and J 6 bases; nucleotides not matched to a gene: 6. The CDR3 protein is CASSLRAGVIEQYF. The DNA for the CDR3 is TGTGCCAGCAGCTTAAGAGCGGGAGTAATCGAGCAGTACTTC.

This chain links TRBV7-9 with TRBJ1-3; the D gene is possibly TRBD1 (5 bases). V was pared by 3 bases and J by 0 bases, with 15 bases between. Germline CDR1 SEHNR, CDR2 FQNEAQ (reference sequence). CDR3 length: 17 amino acids. The CDR3 reads CASSFSRDGSSGNTIYF. The CDR3 DNA sequence: TGTGCCAGCAGCTTTTCCCGGGACGGCAGCTCTGGAAACACCATATATTTT.

This clonotype has more than one count but fewer than ten. The chain joins TRBV30 to TRBJ2-1; TRBD2 agrees at 10 bases. The CDR3 is 15 amino acids. Germline V lookup: CDR1 GTSNPN, CDR2 SVGIG (reference sequence). V shed 5 bases and J 7 bases; nucleotides not matched to a gene: 11. The CDR3 sequence: CAWSGVAGGGNEQFF. DNA for the CDR3: TGTGCCTGGTCTGGGGTAGCGGGAGGAGGTAATGAGCAGTTCTTC.